The 4 T cell receptor beta chains listed next were all sequenced from one sample in a study of shared clonotypes between healthy human individuals. Assay used: immunoSEQ multiplex PCR; TCRdb lists only in-frame clones, some missing. The sample comprises 2,500,000 or so clones, approximately 90% of which are singletons, and approximately 0.4% rests with the top ten. Sequenced input: naive CD4+ T cells from PBMCs. Subset described: CD45RA+ positively selected. Every receptor here comes from a young man in good health. Some clones in this sample may be carry-over from other donors' samples.

This chain connects TRBV5-6 to TRBJ1-2, with no clear D. The CDR3 spans 14 residues. Per the germline V gene, CDR1 is SGHDT and CDR2 is YYEEEE. V was clipped by 0 bases and J by 8 bases, with 14 bases between them. CDR3 region: CASSLAVGIRGYTF. As DNA, the CDR3 is TGTGCCAGCAGCTTGGCGGTGGGGATCCGGGGCTACACCTTC.

The V call is TRBV9, the J call TRBJ2-3, with 7 bases aligning to TRBD1. Germline V gene data show CDR1 as SGDLS and CDR2 as YYNGEE. The CDR3 extends over 14 amino acids. Losses at the gene ends were 3 bases for V and 5 bases for J; bases not matched to a gene: 6. CDR3 DNA: TGTGCCAGCAGCGAGCAGGGGGATCTAGATACGCAGTATTTT. The encoded protein is CASSEQGDLDTQYF.

The J gene is TRBJ2-1, the V gene TRBV5-1; maybe TRBD2 (7 bases). The CDR3 runs to 16 residues. Germline-derived CDR1 and CDR2 are SGHRS and YFSETQ. The V end lost 4 bases, the J end lost 7 bases, and 21 bases lay between the germline ends. CDR3 DNA: TGCGCCAGCAGCCTACAGGGAGGTGGCGGGGGTAATGAGCAGTTCTTC. This codes for CASSLQGGGGGNEQFF.

The chain uses TRBV5-1 and TRBJ1-1, with 9 nucleotides matching TRBD1. Germline V gives CDR1 SGHRS, CDR2 YFSETQ. This CDR3 has 14 residues. Trimming removed 2 bases from V and 11 bases from J; junction bases left unmatched: 10. The CDR3 sequence: CASSLQGANGMAFF. DNA for the CDR3: TGCGCCAGCAGCTTACAGGGGGCGAACGGAATGGCTTTCTTT.